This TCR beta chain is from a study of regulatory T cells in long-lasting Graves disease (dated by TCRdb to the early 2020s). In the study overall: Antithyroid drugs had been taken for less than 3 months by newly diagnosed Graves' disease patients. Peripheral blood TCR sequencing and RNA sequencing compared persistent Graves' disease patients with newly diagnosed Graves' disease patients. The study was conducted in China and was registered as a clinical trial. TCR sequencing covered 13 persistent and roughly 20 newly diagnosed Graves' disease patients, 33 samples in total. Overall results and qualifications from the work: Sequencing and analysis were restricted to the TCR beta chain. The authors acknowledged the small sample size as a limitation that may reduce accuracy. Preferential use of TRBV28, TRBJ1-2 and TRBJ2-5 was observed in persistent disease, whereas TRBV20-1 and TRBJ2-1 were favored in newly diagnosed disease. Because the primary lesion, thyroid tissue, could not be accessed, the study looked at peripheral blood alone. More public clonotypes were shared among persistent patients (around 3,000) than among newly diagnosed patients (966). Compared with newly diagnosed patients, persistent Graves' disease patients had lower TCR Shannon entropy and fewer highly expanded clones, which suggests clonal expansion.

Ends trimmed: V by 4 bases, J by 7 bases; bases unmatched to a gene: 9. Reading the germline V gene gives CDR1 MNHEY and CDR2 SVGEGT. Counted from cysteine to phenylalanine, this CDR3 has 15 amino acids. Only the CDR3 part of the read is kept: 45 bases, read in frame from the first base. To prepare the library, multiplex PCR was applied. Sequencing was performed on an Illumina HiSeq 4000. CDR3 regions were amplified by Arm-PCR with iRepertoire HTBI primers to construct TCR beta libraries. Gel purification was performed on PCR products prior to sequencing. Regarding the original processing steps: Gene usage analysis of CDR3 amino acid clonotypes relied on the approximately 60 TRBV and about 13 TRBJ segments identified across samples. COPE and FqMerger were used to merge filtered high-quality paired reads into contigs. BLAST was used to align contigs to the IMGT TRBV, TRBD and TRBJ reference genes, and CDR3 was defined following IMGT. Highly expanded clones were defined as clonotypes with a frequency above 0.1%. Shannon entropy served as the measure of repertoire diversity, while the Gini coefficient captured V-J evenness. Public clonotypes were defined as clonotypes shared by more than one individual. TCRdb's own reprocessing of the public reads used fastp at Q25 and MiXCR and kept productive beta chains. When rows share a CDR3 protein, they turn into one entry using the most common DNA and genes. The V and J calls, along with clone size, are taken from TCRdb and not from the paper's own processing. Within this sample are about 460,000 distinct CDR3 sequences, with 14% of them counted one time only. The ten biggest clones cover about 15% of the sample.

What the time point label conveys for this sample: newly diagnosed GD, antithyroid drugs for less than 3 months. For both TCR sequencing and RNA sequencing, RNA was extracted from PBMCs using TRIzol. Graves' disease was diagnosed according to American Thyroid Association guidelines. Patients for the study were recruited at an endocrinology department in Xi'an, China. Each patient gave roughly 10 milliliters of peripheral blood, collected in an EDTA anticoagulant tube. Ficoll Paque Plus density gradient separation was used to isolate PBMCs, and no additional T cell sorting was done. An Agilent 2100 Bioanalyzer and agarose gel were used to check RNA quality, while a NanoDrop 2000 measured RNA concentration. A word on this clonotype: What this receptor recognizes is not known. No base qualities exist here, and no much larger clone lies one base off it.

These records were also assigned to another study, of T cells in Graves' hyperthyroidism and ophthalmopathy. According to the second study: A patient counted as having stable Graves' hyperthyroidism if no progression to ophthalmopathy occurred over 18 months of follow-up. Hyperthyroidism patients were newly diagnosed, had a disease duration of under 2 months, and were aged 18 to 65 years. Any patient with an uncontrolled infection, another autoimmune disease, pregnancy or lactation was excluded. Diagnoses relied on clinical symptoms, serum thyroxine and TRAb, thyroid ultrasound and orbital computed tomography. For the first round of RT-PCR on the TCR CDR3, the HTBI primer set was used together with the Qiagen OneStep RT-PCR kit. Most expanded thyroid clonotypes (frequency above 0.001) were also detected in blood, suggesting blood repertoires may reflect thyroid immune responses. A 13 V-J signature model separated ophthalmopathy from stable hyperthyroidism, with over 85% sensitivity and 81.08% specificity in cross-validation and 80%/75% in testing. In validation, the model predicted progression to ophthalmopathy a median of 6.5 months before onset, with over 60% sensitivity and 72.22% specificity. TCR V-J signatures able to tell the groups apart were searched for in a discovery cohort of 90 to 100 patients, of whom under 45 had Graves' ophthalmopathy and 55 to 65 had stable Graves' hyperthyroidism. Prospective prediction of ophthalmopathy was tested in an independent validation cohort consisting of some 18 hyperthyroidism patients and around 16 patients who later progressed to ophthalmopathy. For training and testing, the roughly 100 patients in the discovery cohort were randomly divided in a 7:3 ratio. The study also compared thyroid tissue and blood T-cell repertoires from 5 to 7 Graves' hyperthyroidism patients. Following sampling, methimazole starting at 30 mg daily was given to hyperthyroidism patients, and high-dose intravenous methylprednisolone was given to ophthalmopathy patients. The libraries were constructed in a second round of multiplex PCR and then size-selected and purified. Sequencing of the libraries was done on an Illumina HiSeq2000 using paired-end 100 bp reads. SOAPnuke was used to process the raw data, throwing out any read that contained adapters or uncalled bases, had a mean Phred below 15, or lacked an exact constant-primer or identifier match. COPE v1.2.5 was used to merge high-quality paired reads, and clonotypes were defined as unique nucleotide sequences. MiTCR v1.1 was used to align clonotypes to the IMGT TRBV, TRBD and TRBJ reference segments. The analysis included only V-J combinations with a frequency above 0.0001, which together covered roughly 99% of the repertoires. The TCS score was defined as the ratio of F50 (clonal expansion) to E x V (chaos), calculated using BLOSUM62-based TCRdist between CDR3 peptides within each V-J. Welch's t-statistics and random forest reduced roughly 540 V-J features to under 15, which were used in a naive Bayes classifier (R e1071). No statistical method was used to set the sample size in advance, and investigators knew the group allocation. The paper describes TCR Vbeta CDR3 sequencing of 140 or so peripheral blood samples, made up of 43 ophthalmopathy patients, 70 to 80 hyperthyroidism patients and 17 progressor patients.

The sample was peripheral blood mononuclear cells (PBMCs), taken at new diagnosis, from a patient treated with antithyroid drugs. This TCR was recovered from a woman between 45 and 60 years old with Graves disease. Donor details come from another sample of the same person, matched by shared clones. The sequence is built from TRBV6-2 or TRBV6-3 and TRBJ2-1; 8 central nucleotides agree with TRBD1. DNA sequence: TGTGCCAGCAGTTGCCCCCGGACAGGGTTGAATGAGCAGTTCTTC. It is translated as CASSCPRTGLNEQFF.